A single TCR beta chain is shown here with its context. Its target antigen remains unknown. Base qualities are missing; no much larger clone stands one base away. CDR1 and CDR2 (LNHDA, SQIVND) derive from the germline V gene (reference sequence). The junction shows trimming of 4 bases on V and 2 bases on J, plus 15 bases between the germline ends. Inclusive of the bounding cysteine and phenylalanine, the CDR3 is 17 residues long. The DNA shown is the 51-base CDR3, in frame from base 1. The trial excluded patients who had a history of autoimmune disease or who were on systemic immunosuppression. In every dose cohort, peripheral blood was drawn for TCR sequencing at baseline, cycle 4 day 1, and cycle 7 day 1. The samples were taken from a phase I, first-in-human, multicenter, open-label dose-escalation trial of ivuxolimab. Adults with locally advanced or metastatic melanoma, renal cell, hepatocellular, or head and neck squamous cell carcinoma were enrolled in the trial. Before TCR sequencing, CD4+ T cells and CD8+ T cells were sorted from peripheral blood as separate populations.

Genomic DNA was isolated from the sorted cells so that the TCRbeta CDR3 region could be sequenced. The immunoSEQ Assay was used for sequencing of TCRbeta CDR3 regions. As stored in TCRdb, this immuneACCESS dataset retains in-frame rearrangements with V and J assigned. A fraction of the clones does not appear; measured against another copy, unresolved V genes explain less than half of the discrepancy, and the remainder lacks a known reason. The sample table holds about 83,000 clones, of which roughly 80% were seen once. More than 1.5% of the sample goes to the ten largest clones. These data originate in a study of OX40 agonist ivuxolimab in advanced cancers. Study-level background: Ivuxolimab was a fully human IgG2 agonistic monoclonal antibody targeting the costimulatory receptor OX40 (CD134). In the dose-escalation cohort, more than 75% of patients were male, and the mean age was approximately 64 years, with a range of roughly 23 to 85. Three dose-escalation patients achieved partial responses, one with hepatocellular carcinoma and two with cutaneous melanoma. Intravenous ivuxolimab was administered to patients every 2 weeks at six dose levels: 0.01, 0.1, 0.3, 1.5, 3 and 10 mg/kg. Peripheral TCRbeta sequencing aimed to test whether ivuxolimab altered TCR sequence diversity and caused clonal T-cell expansion. Of the 50 to 55 patients in dose escalation, 19 had hepatocellular carcinoma, about 15 had melanoma, 9 had renal cell carcinoma and 9 had head and neck cancer. The paper describes the monotherapy dose-escalation part (N of about 55 patients) of the phase I trial of ivuxolimab. Patients were allowed to have had prior anti-PD-1, anti-PD-L1 or anti-CTLA-4 therapy, and approximately 40% of the dose-escalation patients had been treated with checkpoint inhibitors.

Summary of the overall study and its limitations: After ivuxolimab, more expanded clones were found on average in CD8+ T cells than in CD4+ T cells. In the 0.1-3.0 mg/kg groups, partial responders were among the patients with the lowest normalized peripheral clonal expansion, particularly in CD8+ T cells. Which antigens the clonally expanded peripheral T cells were specific for was not determined. Low levels of normalized T-cell clonal expansion were also seen in some nonresponding patients. At doses of 0.1 to 3.0 mg/kg, clonal expansion of both CD4+ and CD8+ T cells in blood was seen between baseline and week 6.

The receptor's source is an adult with an advanced solid tumor such as melanoma, head and neck, liver or kidney cancer. The sample in question was CD4+ or CD8+ T cells sorted from blood, obtained in a trial of the OX40 agonist ivuxolimab. The V and J segments used are TRBV19 and TRBJ2-6; the D segment could be TRBD2, given 6 matching bases. The DNA sequence reads TGTGCCAGTAGTAGGGTGCCGGGGGTCCCTGGGGCCAACGTCCTGACTTTC. Its protein reads: CASSRVPGVPGANVLTF.